This T cell receptor beta chain was recovered during a study of CD8 T cells in ankylosing spondylitis. The CDR3 extends over 14 amino acids. V dropped 6 bases and J dropped 2 bases, with 11 bases sitting between them. One entry per CDR3 protein, called by TCRdb with MiXCR from the 5' RACE reads. The top ten hold roughly 23% of the sample, which has 200,000 to 250,000 distinct CDR3 sequences, 10% to 13% seen once. This clonotype was counted at least ten times. The sequenced material came from blood, either unsorted or a sorted T cell fraction (not recorded which). This chain links TRBV12-3 or TRBV12-4 with TRBJ1-3; D not certain. The receptor's source is a male donor with ankylosing spondylitis or in good health (not recorded which). CDR3 amino acids: CASRPAGTGNTIYF. DNA of the CDR3: TGTGCCAGCAGACCTGCGGGGACTGGAAACACCATATATTTT.